The 2 T cell receptor beta chains below all came from one sample that was sequenced in a study of T cell changes during pregnancy in multiple sclerosis (dated by TCRdb to about 2019). Library creation used the immunoSEQ multiplex PCR assay. TCRdb stores this immuneACCESS table with in-frame sequences only. Part of the clones is absent; in the studies checked, under half of the shortfall reflects unresolved V genes, and no reason is known for the rest. A total of fewer than 45,000 clones appear in this sample, approximately 90% of them only once. The top ten clonotypes cover 0.65% to 0.95% of the sample. The input for sequencing was CD4+ T cells from peripheral blood mononuclear cells, taken after pregnancy. These receptors were taken from a female donor in good health, enrolled as a control in a pregnancy study.

In DNA form, the CDR3 reads TGTGCCAGCAGCTTAACGGCAGCGTGGACCGGGGAGCTGTTTTTT. Residues: CASSLTAAWTGELFF. This rearrangement joins TRBV7-3 to TRBJ2-2; no reliable D call. V dropped 0 bases and J dropped 5 bases, with 10 bases sitting between them. This CDR3 region has 15 residues. Germline V lookup: CDR1 SGHTA, CDR2 FQGTGA.

V and J are TRBV12-5 and TRBJ1-5; TRBD1 matches at 9 bases. CDR1 is LGHNT, CDR2 FRNRAP, per germline. Trimming at V came to 1 base and at J to 0 bases, leaving 13 bases not matched to a gene. This CDR3 is built from 20 residues. CDR3 region: CASGLGVGTGGSISNQPQHF. The CDR3 DNA reads as TGTGCTAGTGGTTTGGGGGTTGGAACAGGGGGCTCCATTAGCAATCAGCCCCAGCATTTT.